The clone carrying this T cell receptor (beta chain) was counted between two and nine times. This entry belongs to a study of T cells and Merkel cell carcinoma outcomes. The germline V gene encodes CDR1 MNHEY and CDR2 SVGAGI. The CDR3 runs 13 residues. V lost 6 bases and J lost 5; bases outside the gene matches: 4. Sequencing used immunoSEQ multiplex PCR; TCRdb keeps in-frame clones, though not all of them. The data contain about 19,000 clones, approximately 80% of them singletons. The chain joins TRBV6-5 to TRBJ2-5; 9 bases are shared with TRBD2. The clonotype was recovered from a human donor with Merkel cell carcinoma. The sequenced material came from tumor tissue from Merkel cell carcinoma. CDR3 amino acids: CASSWTSAETQYF. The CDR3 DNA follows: TGTGCCAGCAGCTGGACTAGCGCGGAGACCCAGTACTTC.